The 19 T cell receptor beta chains listed next were all sequenced from one sample in a study of cytomegalovirus exposure and HLA in healthy donors. Use of 60 Vbeta and 13 Jbeta primers characterized the PCR. Assay used: immunoSEQ multiplex PCR; TCRdb lists only in-frame clones, some missing. Of some 140,000 clones in the sample, 65% to 80% were seen once. The sequenced material came from PBMCs. The source of these receptors is a woman in her thirties or forties in good health and CMV-seronegative.

This sequence joins TRBV30 and TRBJ1-3, with a possible D match to TRBD1 (6 bases). V lost 7 bases and J lost 4, with 17 bases in between. The CDR3 has 14 residues. Germline-derived CDR1 and CDR2 are GTSNPN and SVGIG (reference sequence). This CDR3 reads CAFLSGTTGNTIYF. The CDR3 DNA is TGTGCCTTCCTGAGTGGGACAACCGGAAACACCATATATTTT.

This chain uses TRBV5-1 with TRBJ2-5; D gene uncertain. Germline V gene sequence: CDR1 SGHRS, CDR2 YFSETQ. The V gene lost 1 base and the J gene lost 0 bases, with 4 bases spanning the gap. This CDR3 region has 13 residues. CDR3 protein: CASSLIDQETQYF. As DNA, the CDR3 is TGCGCCAGCAGCTTGATAGACCAAGAGACCCAGTACTTC.

This clone was picked up one time. This CDR3 fails to terminate in the conserved phenylalanine or tryptophan, so it likely reflects a read error. In DNA form, the CDR3 reads TGCAGCGCGGGGGACAGGTATGGCTACACCTCC. This encodes CSAGDRYGYTS. The chain carries TRBV29-1 and TRBJ1-2; 8 bases fit TRBD1. CDR3 size: 11 residues. Losses at the gene ends were 7 bases for V and 5 bases for J; bases not matched to a gene: 3. In germline, CDR1 is SQVTM, CDR2 ANQGSEA.

J is TRBJ2-6 and V is TRBV27, with unresolved D. The CDR3 sequence is 17 residues long. Germline CDR1 and CDR2: MNHEY and SMNVEV (reference sequence). V was trimmed by 2 bases and J by 0 bases, leaving 11 bases between them. Here the CDR3 reads CASSLRSTFSGANVLTF. CDR3 in DNA: TGTGCCAGCAGTTTACGGAGCACCTTCTCTGGGGCCAACGTCCTGACTTTC.

V usage is TRBV9 and J usage is TRBJ1-3, with D unclear. V gave up 0 bases and J gave up 4 bases, with 8 bases separating them. Germline CDR1 SGDLS, CDR2 YYNGEE. This CDR3 contains 14 residues. DNA of the CDR3: TGTGCCAGCAGCGTAGCTACCCTGGGAAACACCATATATTTT. Its protein product is CASSVATLGNTIYF.

This clone was observed a few times. V gene TRBV30 combines with J gene TRBJ1-1, with D maybe TRBD1 (5 bases). V was pared by 0 bases and J by 5 bases, with 13 bases between. CDR1 is GTSNPN, CDR2 SVGIG, per germline (reference sequence). There are 14 residues in the CDR3. DNA for the CDR3: TGTGCCTGGAGTGTTTCTACGACAGCTACTGAAGCTTTCTTT. Protein: CAWSVSTTATEAFF.

V is TRBV6-5 and J is TRBJ2-6; 7 positions agree with TRBD2. After removal of 11 bases from V and 2 bases from J, the junction contained 6 bases not matched to a gene. Germline CDR1 reads MNHEY; CDR2 reads SVGAGI. CDR3 length equals 14 residues. The CDR3 is CASQRGTGANVLTF. The DNA of the CDR3 is TGTGCCTCCCAGCGGGGAACTGGGGCCAACGTCCTGACTTTC.

CDR3 protein: CASSQAPTPGGGSNQPQHF. The CDR3 DNA reads TGCGCCAGCAGCCAAGCCCCGACCCCAGGGGGCGGGAGCAATCAGCCCCAGCATTTT. The chain uses TRBV4-1 and TRBJ1-5; 8 bases are shared with TRBD1. Looked up from germline, CDR1 is MGHRA and CDR2 is YSYEKL. The junction had 12 bases not matched to a gene; V was cut back by 1 base and J by 1 base. CDR3 length: 19 amino acids.

The V call is TRBV7-9, the J call TRBJ2-3; D is perhaps TRBD2 (5 bases). This CDR3 spans 18 amino acids. Germline V lookup: CDR1 SEHNR, CDR2 FQNEAQ (reference sequence). V lost 4 bases and J lost 0, with 20 bases in between. DNA of the CDR3: TGTGCCAGCAGCTCTGGGGTTCTTAGCGTTTATAGCACAGATACGCAGTATTTT. This encodes CASSSGVLSVYSTDTQYF. The full variable domain, completed using reference TRBV7-9 and TRBJ2-3, is DTGVSQNPRHKITKRGQNVTFRCDPISEHNRLYWYRQTLGQGPEFLTYFQNEAQLEKSRLLSDRFSAERPKGSFSTLEIQRTEQGDSAMYLCASSSGVLSVYSTDTQYFGPGTRLTVL.

This chain links TRBV19 with TRBJ1-5; D possibly corresponds to TRBD1 (5 bases). The V end was cut by 6 bases, the J end by 7 bases, with 10 bases between. Germline assignment: CDR1 LNHDA and CDR2 SQIVND (reference sequence). CDR3 length: 12 residues. CDR3 in amino acids: CASSRVSQPQHF. For the CDR3, the DNA is TGTGCCAGTAGCAGGGTATCCCAGCCCCAGCATTTT.

The chain recombines TRBV6-8 with TRBJ2-3; the D gene is possibly TRBD2 (6 bases). Germline V CDR1 and CDR2: MNHGY, SAAAGT. The CDR3 sequence is 17 residues long. V dropped 6 bases and J dropped 3 bases, with 22 bases sitting between them. CDR3 coding DNA: TGTGCCAGCAGACCCGACCGGGACTTGACTAGGACAGATACGCAGTATTTT. Protein: CASRPDRDLTRTDTQYF.

The chain recombines TRBV7-9 with TRBJ1-5, with D possibly TRBD1 on 6 matching bases. CDR3 size: 17 residues. V dropped 2 bases and J dropped 6 bases, with 20 bases sitting between them. Germline V lookup: CDR1 SEHNR, CDR2 FQNEAQ (reference sequence). DNA of the CDR3: TGTGCCAGCAGCTTATACGCGGGCGGAAGGGGGGGTCAGCCCCAGCATTTT. Protein: CASSLYAGGRGGQPQHF.

The rearrangement joins TRBV19 to TRBJ1-1, with D tentatively TRBD1 (5 bases). The germline V gene has CDR1 LNHDA and CDR2 SQIVND (reference sequence). This CDR3 is 14 amino acids long. V was trimmed by 5 bases and J by 2 bases, leaving 12 bases between them. The CDR3 nucleotides read TGTGCCAGTAGTCTTCAGACAGTTAACACTGAAGCTTTCTTT. Protein: CASSLQTVNTEAFF.

This clone has only a few counts. The chain uses TRBV6-1 and TRBJ1-3; possible D gene TRBD1, 5 bases. The length of the CDR3 is 13 residues. V lost 2 bases, J lost 8 bases, and 10 bases lay in between. Germline lookup yields CDR1 MNHNS and CDR2 SASEGT. The CDR3 DNA follows: TGTGCCAGCAGTGAACGGGGGAGAGACACCATATATTTT. It specifies CASSERGRDTIYF.

Only one count was recorded for this clone. V usage is TRBV11-2 and J usage is TRBJ1-5, with a weak D call TRBD1 (6 bases). The V end lost 6 bases, the J end lost 0 bases, and 12 bases lay between the germline ends. The germline CDR1 and CDR2 sequences are SGHAT and FQNNGV. This CDR3 spans 15 amino acids. The CDR3: CASRGGPDSNQPQHF. The CDR3 bases are TGTGCCAGCAGGGGGGGGCCAGATAGCAATCAGCCCCAGCATTTT.

The chain uses TRBV7-2 and TRBJ1-1; 8 nucleotides match TRBD1. J was trimmed by 6 bases and V by 5 bases; bases with no gene match: 5. Germline V gives CDR1 SGHTA, CDR2 FQGNSA. CDR3 length equals 13 residues. This CDR3 is CASSIDRGAEAFF. CDR3 DNA: TGTGCCAGCAGCATCGACAGGGGCGCTGAAGCTTTCTTT.

V is TRBV10-2 and J is TRBJ1-2; D possibly corresponds to TRBD1 (5 bases). This CDR3 contains 13 residues. Deletions cut 10 bases from V and 7 bases from J, with 19 bases between. The germline V gene encodes CDR1 WSHSY and CDR2 SAAADI. Here the CDR3 DNA reads TGCGCCACCACAGCCACAGGATGGCTTGGCTACACCTTC. It specifies CATTATGWLGYTF.

The chain joins TRBV27 to TRBJ1-2, with 8 positions matching TRBD1. After removal of 0 bases from V and 8 bases from J, the junction contained 8 bases not matched to a gene. The CDR3 sequence is 15 residues long. Germline V lookup: CDR1 MNHEY, CDR2 SMNVEV (reference sequence). The CDR3 reads CASSLSAQGAVGYTF. The CDR3 bases are TGTGCCAGCAGTTTATCTGCCCAGGGGGCGGTCGGCTACACCTTC.

The V and J genes are TRBV11-2 and TRBJ1-4, with D perhaps matching TRBD1 (6 bases). Germline V CDR1 and CDR2: SGHAT, FQNNGV. This CDR3 spans 15 amino acids. V lost 1 base and J 4 bases, leaving 10 bases between the germline ends. Here the CDR3 DNA reads TGTGCCAGCAGCTTAGGCAGGGGCCGTAATGAAAAACTGTTTTTT. Protein: CASSLGRGRNEKLFF. Variable domain in full (rest from reference TRBV11-2 and TRBJ1-4): EAGVAQSPRYKIIEKRQSVAFWCNPISGHATLYWYQQILGQGPKLLIQFQNNGVVDDSQLPKDRFSAERLKGVDSTLKIQPAKLEDSAVYLCASSLGRGRNEKLFFGSGTQLSVL.